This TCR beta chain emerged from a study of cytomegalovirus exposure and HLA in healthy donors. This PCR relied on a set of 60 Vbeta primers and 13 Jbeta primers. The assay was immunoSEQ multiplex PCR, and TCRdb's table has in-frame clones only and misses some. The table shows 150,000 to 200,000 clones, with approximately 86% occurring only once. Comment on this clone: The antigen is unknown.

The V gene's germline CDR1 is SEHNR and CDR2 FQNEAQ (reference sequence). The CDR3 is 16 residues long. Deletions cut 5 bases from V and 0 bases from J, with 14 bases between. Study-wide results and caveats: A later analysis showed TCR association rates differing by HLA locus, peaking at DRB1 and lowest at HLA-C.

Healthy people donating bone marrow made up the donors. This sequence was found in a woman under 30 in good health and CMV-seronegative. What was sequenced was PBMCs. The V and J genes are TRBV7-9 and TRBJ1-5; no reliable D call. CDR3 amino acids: CASSPRAGNSNQPQHF. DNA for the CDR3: TGTGCCAGCAGCCCGAGGGCGGGGAATAGCAATCAGCCCCAGCATTTT.